Described below is a single TCR beta chain sequence and its context. Antigen: not known. Trimming took off 1 base at V and 4 bases at J, with 7 bases between the two ends. Germline lookup yields CDR1 SGHAT and CDR2 FQDESV (reference sequence). The CDR3 length is 13 residues. TCRdb ran MiXCR on the reads and lists one entry per CDR3 protein. The sample consists of roughly 230,000 distinct CDR3 sequences, roughly 20% of them appearing once. This sample was included in a study of T cell repertoires in cytomegalovirus infection. Turning to the study itself: Indicated by public TCR beta signatures were CMV infection and matching HLA type. Findings and limits, study-wide: CMV-specific HLA-C-restricted TCR beta clonotypes dominated the ex vivo response. Carriers of CMV and the relevant HLA type were discriminated by public TCR beta frequency.

The chain combines TRBV11-1 with TRBJ2-5; D is undetermined. This TCR was recovered from a human donor in good health (CMV status not recorded). Some clones in this sample may be carry-over from other donors' samples. Sequenced: CD8+ T cells from PBMCs. CDR3 residues: CASSLGLGETQYF. The CDR3 DNA is TGTGCCAGCAGCTTAGGACTTGGAGAGACCCAGTACTTC.